This T cell receptor beta chain is from a study of T cell repertoires in cytomegalovirus infection. Study background: HLA-B-restricted CMV epitopes that are well studied were used alongside recently identified HLA-C-restricted ones. Signatures in public TCR beta sequences pointed to both CMV infection and matching HLA type.

Overall study findings and caveats: HLA-C-restricted CMV-specific TCR beta clonotypes prevailed in the ex vivo response. Summed public TCR beta family frequency identified CMV carriers bearing the relevant HLA.

The V and J ends lost 9 bases and 4 bases, in that order; junction bases with no gene match: 6. The germline V gene encodes CDR1 SNHLY and CDR2 FYNNEI. CDR3 size: 15 residues. This clonotype was counted once. The target antigen is unknown. TCRdb called the reads again in MiXCR, with one record for every CDR3 protein. Here the sample spans about 570,000 distinct CDR3 sequences, under 45% being singletons. The chain carries TRBV2 and TRBJ2-1; 13 bases match TRBD2. This TCR was sampled from a human donor in good health (CMV status not recorded). Some clones in this sample may be carry-over from other donors' samples. This specimen consisted of cultured PBMCs, obtained from culture after CMV antigen stimulation. The chain's CDR3 is CASKQLAGGYNEQFF. Here the CDR3 DNA reads TGTGCCAGTAAACAACTAGCGGGAGGGTACAATGAGCAGTTCTTC. The variable domain in full, with the rest retrieved from reference TRBV2 and TRBJ2-1, is EPEVTQTPSHQVTQMGQEVILRCVPISNHLYFYWYRQILGQKVEFLVSFYNNEISEKSEIFDDQFSVERPDGSNFTLKIRSTKLEDSAMYFCASKQLAGGYNEQFFGPGTRLTVL.